These 25 T cell receptor beta chains share one sample of origin, sequenced in a study of response to subunit inactivated influenza vaccine. TCRdb redid the calling of the RT-PCR reads with MiXCR, one entry per CDR3 protein. The repertoire includes around 850,000 distinct CDR3 sequences, about 18% of them detected once, and approximately 11% sits in the top ten. Sequencing was performed on PBMCs from blood, taken about 5 days after vaccination. The receptors originated from a man aged 45-65 years who received an inactivated influenza vaccine.

This sequence joins TRBV7-2 and TRBJ1-2; 9 nucleotides agree with TRBD1. The CDR3 spans 12 residues. From germline, CDR1 is SGHTA and CDR2 FQGNSA. Losses at the gene ends were 5 bases for V and 14 bases for J; bases not matched to a gene: 9. CDR3 protein: CASSRGQGRSTF. CDR3 sequence (DNA): TGTGCCAGCAGCAGGGGACAGGGCAGATCGACCTTC.

This clonotype was detected only a few times. The chain has TRBV15 and TRBJ1-2; no reliable D call. From germline, CDR1 is LNHNV and CDR2 YYDKDF (reference sequence). V was shortened by 1 base and J by 0 bases, with 9 bases between the two germline ends. The CDR3 is 15 amino acids. CDR3: CATSRGAATNYGYTF. DNA for the CDR3: TGTGCCACCAGCAGAGGAGCGGCGACTAACTATGGCTACACCTTC.

This clonotype showed up many times. The chain carries TRBV20-1 and TRBJ2-5; TRBD1 matches 7 bases. Per germline, CDR1 DFQATT and CDR2 SNEGSKA (reference sequence). This CDR3 comprises 13 residues. Trimming at V came to 5 bases and at J to 0 bases, leaving 3 bases not matched to a gene. CDR3 residues: CSAEGTDQETQYF. CDR3 bases: TGCAGTGCTGAAGGGACAGACCAAGAGACCCAGTACTTC.

This clonotype has only a few counts. V gene TRBV27 combines with J gene TRBJ1-1, with a weak D call TRBD1 (5 bases). CDR1 MNHEY and CDR2 SMNVEV come from the germline V gene (reference sequence). The CDR3 covers 16 residues. V was cut by 1 base and J by 6 bases, with 18 bases left in between. The CDR3 DNA reads TGTGCCAGCAGTTTATTAGGACGGGGGAAAAGGGCTGAAGCTTTCTTT. It codes for CASSLLGRGKRAEAFF.

CDR3 DNA sequence: TGCGCCAGCAGCCCCAGACTAGCGGGGGCCCCAGATACGCAGTATTTT. Translated: CASSPRLAGAPDTQYF. V and J are TRBV5-1 and TRBJ2-3, with TRBD2 identical over 12 bases. Trimming removed 4 bases from V and 4 bases from J; junction bases left unmatched: 7. The CDR3 spans 16 residues. In germline, CDR1 is SGHRS, CDR2 YFSETQ.

V and J are TRBV7-8 and TRBJ1-5; D gene uncertain. Trimming stripped 4 bases from V and 5 bases from J, with 15 bases between. The germline gives CDR1 SGHVS, CDR2 FQNEAQ. The CDR3 consists of 15 residues. CDR3 nucleotides: TGTGCCAGCAGCTCGTCACCCAAGAGGGATCAGCCCCAGCATTTT. Residues: CASSSSPKRDQPQHF. Supplemented by reference TRBV7-8 and TRBJ1-5, the full variable domain reads GAGVSQSPRYKVAKRGQDVALRCDPISGHVSLFWYQQALGQGPEFLTYFQNEAQLDKSGLPSDRFFAERPEGSVSTLKIQRTQQEDSAVYLCASSSSPKRDQPQHFGDGTRLSIL.

The chain uses TRBV5-1 and TRBJ2-1; 10 bases are shared with TRBD2. CDR3 length: 16 residues. The germline CDR1 and CDR2 sequences are SGHRS and YFSETQ. V gave up 4 bases and J gave up 1 base; unmatched junction bases: 5. CDR3 protein: CASSAGTSASYNEQFF. Here the CDR3 DNA reads TGCGCCAGCAGCGCGGGGACTAGCGCATCCTACAATGAGCAGTTCTTC.

The chain is built from TRBV11-2 and TRBJ2-1; D call uncertain. V was cut by 5 bases and J by 9 bases, with 11 bases left in between. The germline gives CDR1 SGHAT, CDR2 FQNNGV. This CDR3 is built from 12 residues. CDR3: CASSPTLREQFF. The CDR3 region has the DNA TGTGCCAGCAGCCCAACCCTCCGTGAGCAGTTCTTC.

The chain uses TRBV11-2 and TRBJ2-1; TRBD1 aligns across 9 bases. V lost 1 base to trimming and J lost 9 bases; unmatched junction nucleotides: 10. Germline CDR1 is SGHAT and CDR2 is FQNNGV. The CDR3 runs to 16 residues. The CDR3 is CASSLVRGQGIPEQFF. The CDR3 nucleotides are TGTGCCAGCAGCTTAGTCAGGGGACAGGGTATTCCTGAGCAGTTCTTC.

The CDR3 DNA reads TGTGCCACCAGCAGATCGCAGCCGGGACAGAACTACGAGCAGTACTTC. Its translation: CATSRSQPGQNYEQYF. The rearrangement uses TRBV15 and TRBJ2-7; 7 nucleotides match TRBD1. CDR3 length: 16 residues. Germline V gene lookup returns CDR1 LNHNV and CDR2 YYDKDF (reference sequence). J lost 3 bases, V lost 2 bases, and 10 bases had no gene match. Looking up the rest from reference TRBV15 and TRBJ2-7 gives the full variable domain: DAMVIQNPRYQVTQFGKPVTLSCSQTLNHNVMYWYQQKSSQAPKLLFHYYDKDFNNEADTPDNFQSRRPNTSFCFLDIRSPGLGDTAMYLCATSRSQPGQNYEQYFGPGTRLTVT.

Only one count was recorded for this clonotype. The V call is TRBV5-1, the J call TRBJ2-5, with D possibly TRBD2 on 5 matching bases. This CDR3 is 14 amino acids long. Germline V gene lookup returns CDR1 SGHRS and CDR2 YFSETQ. The V and J ends lost 4 bases and 2 bases respectively, with 12 bases between them. CDR3 in amino acids: CASSRDMGQETQYF. The CDR3 nucleotides are TGCGCCAGCAGCCGGGATATGGGGCAAGAGACCCAGTACTTC.

This clonotype came up many times. The rearrangement links TRBV5-1 to TRBJ1-2; no reliable D call. Germline assignment: CDR1 SGHRS and CDR2 YFSETQ. Trimming shortened V by 3 bases and J by 4 bases, and 10 bases separated the two germline ends. This CDR3 region has 13 residues. The CDR3 DNA follows: TGCGCCAGCAGCTCCAGATCAATCTATGGCTACACCTTC. This encodes CASSSRSIYGYTF. Together with reference TRBV5-1 and TRBJ1-2, the CDR3 gives the full variable domain: KAGVTQTPRYLIKTRGQQVTLSCSPISGHRSVSWYQQTPGQGLQFLFEYFSETQRNKGNFPGRFSGRQFSNSRSEMNVSTLELGDSALYLCASSSRSIYGYTFGSGTRLTVV.

This clonotype was picked up a small number of times. V gene TRBV24-1 combines with J gene TRBJ2-3; D assignment may be TRBD1 or TRBD2 (7 bases each). This CDR3 contains 14 residues. The V gene lost 5 bases and the J gene lost 3 bases, with 11 bases spanning the gap. Per germline, CDR1 KGHDR and CDR2 SFDVKD. The CDR3 loop reads CATSGQGGTDTQYF. CDR3 nucleotide sequence: TGTGCCACCAGTGGACAGGGAGGGACAGATACGCAGTATTTT.

In this sample, this clonotype turned up a few times. V usage is TRBV4-3 and J usage is TRBJ2-1, with 7 positions matching TRBD2. The CDR3 is 19 amino acids. V shed 1 base and J 2 bases; nucleotides not matched to a gene: 14. Germline CDR1 and CDR2: LGHNA and YSLEER. The CDR3 DNA is TGCGCCAGCAGCCAAGTGGGGCGGGAGCTGGGGAACGCCTACAATGAGCAGTTCTTC. Protein product: CASSQVGRELGNAYNEQFF.

This clonotype was counted only a few times. The chain links TRBV7-9 to TRBJ2-5; D possibly corresponds to TRBD2 (5 bases). Germline V CDR1 and CDR2: SEHNR, FQNEAQ (reference sequence). The CDR3 is made up of 13 amino acids. Trimming shortened V by 5 bases and J by 9 bases, and 16 bases separated the two germline ends. CDR3 residues: CASSPSGDGAQYF. CDR3 nucleotides: TGTGCCAGCAGCCCGAGCGGAGATGGGGCCCAGTACTTC.

The chain employs TRBV7-3 and TRBJ1-1; maybe TRBD1 (6 bases). This CDR3 is built from 13 residues. V lost 5 bases, J lost 3 bases, and 10 bases lay in between. Per germline, CDR1 SGHTA and CDR2 FQGTGA. CDR3 nucleotide sequence: TGTGCCAGCAGCGAACAGGGTTACACTGAAGCTTTCTTT. It encodes CASSEQGYTEAFF.

The rearrangement links TRBV4-2 to TRBJ2-2; D ambiguous. V lost 1 base, J lost 2 bases, and 11 bases lay in between. CDR1 and CDR2 from the germline V gene are LGHNA and YNFKEQ. The CDR3 length is 16 residues. CDR3 nucleotide sequence: TGTGCCAGCAGCCAAGGGGGAAGGCTTAACACCGGGGAGCTGTTTTTT. This codes for CASSQGGRLNTGELFF.

This clonotype was detected only a few times. This could be a read error, since a much larger clone is one nucleotide away. The V and J genes are TRBV29-1 and TRBJ2-3, with 10 bases fitting TRBD2. The junction had 1 base not matched to a gene; V was cut back by 4 bases and J by 0 bases. The CDR3 is 14 amino acids. Germline V gene lookup returns CDR1 SQVTM and CDR2 ANQGSEA. Here the CDR3 DNA reads TGCAGCGTTGCGACTAGCGGGAGCACAGATACGCAGTATTTT. Protein sequence: CSVATSGSTDTQYF.

CDR3 DNA: TGTGCCAGCAGCTTAACGGGGGCGATCGAGCAGTACTTC. It encodes CASSLTGAIEQYF. The chain couples TRBV7-9 to TRBJ2-7; the D gene could be TRBD1 or TRBD2 (6 bases each). This CDR3 region has 13 residues. Germline CDR1 SEHNR, CDR2 FQNEAQ (reference sequence). V was shortened by 2 bases and J by 6 bases, with 11 bases between the two germline ends.

The rearrangement joins TRBV9 to TRBJ1-5; no reliable D call. V lost 0 bases and J lost 7, with 11 bases in between. The CDR3 covers 14 residues. CDR1 is SGDLS and CDR2 is YYNGEE in the germline V gene. CDR3: CASSVGEGRQPQHF. The CDR3 DNA sequence: TGTGCCAGCAGCGTAGGTGAAGGAAGACAGCCCCAGCATTTT.

CDR3 sequence reads: CASSGDLNNEQFF. In DNA, the CDR3 is TGCGCCAGCAGCGGGGACTTAAACAATGAGCAGTTCTTC. The chain couples TRBV5-1 to TRBJ2-1; D perhaps matches TRBD2 (6 bases). Germline lookup yields CDR1 SGHRS and CDR2 YFSETQ. CDR3 length equals 13 residues. The V end was cut by 4 bases, the J end by 5 bases, with 10 bases between. Combining the CDR3 with reference TRBV5-1 and TRBJ2-1 gives the whole variable domain KAGVTQTPRYLIKTRGQQVTLSCSPISGHRSVSWYQQTPGQGLQFLFEYFSETQRNKGNFPGRFSGRQFSNSRSEMNVSTLELGDSALYLCASSGDLNNEQFFGPGTRLTVL.

The V and J genes are TRBV7-2 and TRBJ2-2, with D possibly being TRBD2 (6 bases). The germline V gene has CDR1 SGHTA and CDR2 FQGNSA. Trimming took off 5 bases at V and 6 bases at J, with 10 bases between the two ends. This CDR3 contains 13 residues. The CDR3 here is CASSRRESGELFF. DNA for the CDR3: TGTGCCAGCAGCCGACGGGAGTCCGGGGAGCTGTTTTTT.

V usage is TRBV5-1 and J usage is TRBJ2-1, with 8 nucleotides matching TRBD2. Losses at the gene ends were 1 base for V and 7 bases for J; bases not matched to a gene: 4. Germline V gene sequence: CDR1 SGHRS, CDR2 YFSETQ. There are 14 residues in the CDR3. This CDR3 is CASSLREGRNEQFF. CDR3 DNA: TGCGCCAGCAGCTTGCGGGAGGGGCGTAATGAGCAGTTCTTC.

V usage is TRBV6-2 or TRBV6-3 and J usage is TRBJ2-1; 12 positions agree with TRBD2. In germline, CDR1 is MNHEY, CDR2 SVGEGT. This CDR3 region has 16 residues. Losses at the gene ends were 7 bases for V and 9 bases for J; bases not matched to a gene: 13. The DNA of the CDR3 is TGTGCCAGCAAGGTTACCGGGACTAGCGGGTGGGGTGAGCAGTTCTTC. As protein: CASKVTGTSGWGEQFF.

The V call is TRBV4-2, the J call TRBJ2-4; tentatively, D is TRBD2 (5 bases). There are 16 residues in the CDR3. Germline CDR1 is LGHNA and CDR2 is YNFKEQ. Deletions cut 3 bases from V and 0 bases from J, with 12 bases between. CDR3 coding DNA: TGTGCCAGCAGCCAGGGAGCGGAAGTAGCCAAAAACATTCAGTACTTC. This codes for CASSQGAEVAKNIQYF.